This TCR beta chain came from a study of blood T cells in healthy people across ages. With a J-beta primer mix and a sample-barcoded 5' primer, a second PCR ran about 6 to 11 cycles. Every cDNA molecule bore a tag from a template-switch adaptor containing 12 random nucleotides. TCRdb analysed the 5' RACE reads with MiXCR anew, one entry per CDR3 protein. The table includes 1.5 million or so distinct CDR3 sequences, 35% to 45% detected once. Findings and limits, study-wide: Age advanced and TCR beta diversity per million T cells fell, roughly linearly.

To note about this clonotype: No antigen is known for it.

Sequences were obtained from blood. This TCR was recovered from a woman aged 18 to 35 in good health.

The CDR3 DNA follows: TGTGCCAGCAGCGCCCCAATGGGGGGCGTTAGAGCGGACACTGAAGCTTTCTTT. This codes for CASSAPMGGVRADTEAFF. This chain connects TRBV3-1 to TRBJ1-1, with TRBD1 as a possible D gene (6 bases). Deletions cut 5 bases from V and 3 bases from J, with 25 bases between. Germline V lookup: CDR1 LGHDT, CDR2 YNNKEL (reference sequence). This CDR3 has 18 amino acids.